The text below deals with one T cell receptor (beta chain). Per patient, between 1 and 8 samples were collected at pretreatment and on-treatment time points. The data belong to a study of PD-L1 blockade in urothelial cancer. The CDR3 covers 13 residues. The germline V gene has CDR1 SGHDT and CDR2 YYEEEE. Trimming stripped 4 bases from V and 6 bases from J, with 13 bases between. Assay: immunoSEQ multiplex PCR; the TCRdb copy retains only in-frame clones and omits some. The sample lists 30,000 to 40,000 clones, roughly 87% occurring once. This sequence joins TRBV5-6 and TRBJ1-2; the D is unclear. This TCR came from a man between 65 and 85 years old with urothelial cancer. Sequencing used PBMCs, obtained around atezolizumab (anti-PD-L1) treatment. CDR3 DNA sequence: TGTGCCAGCAGCCCGACAAACCCCCATGGCTACACCTTC. It codes for CASSPTNPHGYTF.